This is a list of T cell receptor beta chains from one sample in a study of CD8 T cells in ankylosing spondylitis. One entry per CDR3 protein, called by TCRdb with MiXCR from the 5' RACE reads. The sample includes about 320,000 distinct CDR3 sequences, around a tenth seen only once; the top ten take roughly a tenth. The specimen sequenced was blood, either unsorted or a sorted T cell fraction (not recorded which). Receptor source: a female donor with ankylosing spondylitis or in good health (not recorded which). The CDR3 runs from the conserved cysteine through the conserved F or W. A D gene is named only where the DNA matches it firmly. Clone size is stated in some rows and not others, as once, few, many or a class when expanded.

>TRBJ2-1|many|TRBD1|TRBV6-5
TGTGCCAGCAGTTTTTGGGACAGGGGTCCCGGTGAGCAGTTCTTC
CASSFWDRGPGEQFF
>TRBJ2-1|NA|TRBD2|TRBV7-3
TGTGCCAGCAGGCGGGGTGGGACTAGCTTTGGGGAGTTCTTC
CASRRGGTSFGEFF
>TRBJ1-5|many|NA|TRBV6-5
TGTGCCAGCAGTTACAGGGACAATCAGCCCCAGCATTTT
CASSYRDNQPQHF
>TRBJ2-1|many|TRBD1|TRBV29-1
TGCAGCCACAGGGGGAATGAGCAGTTCTTC
CSHRGNEQFF
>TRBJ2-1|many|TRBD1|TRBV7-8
TGTGCCAGCAGCTTAGCAGTTGACAGGGGGGCCTACAATGAGCAGTTCTTC
CASSLAVDRGAYNEQFF
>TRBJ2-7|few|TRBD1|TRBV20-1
TGCAGTGCTAGGAGCGAGGGACAGGGAGTTTTTATTCTTGGGGAGCAGTACTTC
CSARSEGQGVFILGEQYF
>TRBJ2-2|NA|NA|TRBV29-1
TGCAGCGTTGCGGGAGCGGTGAACACCGGGGAGCTGTTTTTT
CSVAGAVNTGELFF
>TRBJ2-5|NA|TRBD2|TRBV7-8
TGTGCCAGCAGCTTAGTTCGTGGTTCTAGCGGGGGGGAAGAGACCCAGTACTTC
CASSLVRGSSGGEETQYF
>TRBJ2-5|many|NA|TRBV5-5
TGTGCCAGCAGCCGATCGATGCAAGAGACCCAGTACTTC
CASSRSMQETQYF
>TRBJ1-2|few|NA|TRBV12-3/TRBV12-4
TGTGCCAGCAGTTTGGGGGCAATCACGAGCGGCTACACCTTC
CASSLGAITSGYTF
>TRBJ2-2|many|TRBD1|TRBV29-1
TGCAGCGCTCGACAGGGGGCTTTGGACACCGGGGAGCTGTTTTTT
CSARQGALDTGELFF
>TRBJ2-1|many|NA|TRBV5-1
TGCGCCAGCAATTTTGGGGCGGTGGGGTCCTACAATGAGCAGTTCTTC
CASNFGAVGSYNEQFF
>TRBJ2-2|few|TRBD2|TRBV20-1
TGCAGTGCTAGAGTGTACGGGGGGACTAGCGGGAACACCGGGGAGCTGTTTTTT
CSARVYGGTSGNTGELFF
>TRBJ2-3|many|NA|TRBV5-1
TGCGCCAGCAGCTTGGTGACGAAAGATACGCAGTATTTT
CASSLVTKDTQYF
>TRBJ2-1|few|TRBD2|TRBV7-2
TGTGCCAGCAGCTTACTAGCGGGGGGAAACCAACAGAAGAAGTTCTTC
CASSLLAGGNQQKKFF
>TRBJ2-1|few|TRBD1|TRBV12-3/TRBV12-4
TGTGCCAGCAGTTTTAGTCAGGGGGCTTACAATGAGCAGTTCTTC
CASSFSQGAYNEQFF
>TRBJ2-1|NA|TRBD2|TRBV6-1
TGTGCCAGCAGTCCTAACCCACTAGCGGGGAGTGAGCAGTTCTTC
CASSPNPLAGSEQFF
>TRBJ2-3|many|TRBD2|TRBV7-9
TGTGCCAGCAGCGTAGCGGGAGGGCAGTCAGATACGCAGTATTTT
CASSVAGGQSDTQYF
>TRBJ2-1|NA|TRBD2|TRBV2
TGTGCCAGCAGTGTCCTAGCGGGAGTATTAAATGAGCAGTTCTTC
CASSVLAGVLNEQFF
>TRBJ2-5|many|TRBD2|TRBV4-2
TGTGCCAGCAGCCAATGGATGGGGACTAGCGACGAGACCCAGTACTTC
CASSQWMGTSDETQYF
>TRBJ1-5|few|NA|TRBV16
TGTGCCAGCAGCGGAGGACAGTTCAATCAGCCCCAGCATTTT
CASSGGQFNQPQHF
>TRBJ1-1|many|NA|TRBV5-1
TGCGCCAGCAGCTTGGCACCGAGCACTGAAGCTTTCTTT
CASSLAPSTEAFF
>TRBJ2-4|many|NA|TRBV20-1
TGCAGTGCTGAGGGGACCGGGAAAGCCAAAAACATTCAGTACTTC
CSAEGTGKAKNIQYF
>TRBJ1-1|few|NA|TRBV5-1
TGCGCCAGCAGCACAACCGGACATCCGAACACTGAAGCTTTCTTT
CASSTTGHPNTEAFF
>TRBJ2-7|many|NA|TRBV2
TGTGCCAGCAGCACCTCTTTTTCCGAGCAGTACTTC
CASSTSFSEQYF
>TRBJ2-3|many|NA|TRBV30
TGTGCCTGGAGTGTACAAGGCACAGATACGCAGTATTTT
CAWSVQGTDTQYF
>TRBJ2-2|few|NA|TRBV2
TGTGCCAGGGGGCCTGAGGGGGCGAACACCGGGGAGCTGTTTTTT
CARGPEGANTGELFF
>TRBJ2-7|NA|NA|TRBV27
TGTGCCAGCAGTCCCCCCTTTCGTGCCTACGAGCAGTACTTC
CASSPPFRAYEQYF
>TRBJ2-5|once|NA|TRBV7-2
TGTGCCAGCAGCTTAGCGTCCCCCTTAGAGACCCAGTACTTC
CASSLASPLETQYF
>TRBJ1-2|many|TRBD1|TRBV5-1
TGCGCCAGCAGCGCGGACAGGACTAACTATGGCTACACCTTC
CASSADRTNYGYTF
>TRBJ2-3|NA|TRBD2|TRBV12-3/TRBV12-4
TGTGCCAGCAGTTTCCAGGGCGGCGGGAGGGCCTCAGATACGCAGTATTTT
CASSFQGGGRASDTQYF
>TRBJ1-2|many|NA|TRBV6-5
TGTGCCAGCAGTTACTCGGGCAGGGAGGATGGCTACACCTTC
CASSYSGREDGYTF
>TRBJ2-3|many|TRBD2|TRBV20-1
TGCAGTTCCCCACGGGGGGCGGGAGGGCCTTGGGATACGCAGTATTTT
CSSPRGAGGPWDTQYF
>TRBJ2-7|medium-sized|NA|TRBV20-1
TGCAGTGCTAGAGAGGTCTACGAGCAGTACTTC
CSAREVYEQYF
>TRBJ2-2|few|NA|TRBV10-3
TGTGCCATCAACGGGGAGAGGACCGGGGAGCTGTTTTTT
CAINGERTGELFF
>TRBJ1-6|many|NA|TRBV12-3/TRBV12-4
TGTGCCAGCAGTTTCCACCAGGGCTACAAGTCACCCCTCCACTTT
CASSFHQGYKSPLHF
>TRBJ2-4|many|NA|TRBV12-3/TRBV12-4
TGTGCCAGCAGTTTAATAAGTCTAGCCAAAAACATTCAGTACTTC
CASSLISLAKNIQYF
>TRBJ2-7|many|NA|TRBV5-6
TGTGCCAGCAGCTCTCCTAGCAGGCTTCCCTTTTTCTACGAGCAGTACTTC
CASSSPSRLPFFYEQYF
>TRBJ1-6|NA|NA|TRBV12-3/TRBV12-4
TGTGCCAGCAGTCTTACTATGTCTGGCTCCTATAATTCACCCCTCCACTTT
CASSLTMSGSYNSPLHF
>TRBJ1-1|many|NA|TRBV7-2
TGTGCCAGCAGAACTCGACAGGACACTGAAGCTTTCTTT
CASRTRQDTEAFF
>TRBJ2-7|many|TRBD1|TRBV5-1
TGCGCCAGCTCGGTCCGGACAGGGCACAACGAGCAGTACTTC
CASSVRTGHNEQYF
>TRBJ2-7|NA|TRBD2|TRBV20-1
TGCAGTGCTACTAAACTAGCGGCGAGCTCCTACGAGCAGTACTTC
CSATKLAASSYEQYF
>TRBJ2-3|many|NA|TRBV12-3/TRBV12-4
TGTGCCAGCAGTTGGGGGGATACGCAGTATTTT
CASSWGDTQYF
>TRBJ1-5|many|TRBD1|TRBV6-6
TGTGCCAGCACCCCCGACAGGGATCAGCCCCAGCATTTT
CASTPDRDQPQHF
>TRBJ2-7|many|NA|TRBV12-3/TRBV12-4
TGTGCCAGCAGCTCTGACAGAGTCAGCTCCTACGAGCAGTACTTC
CASSSDRVSSYEQYF
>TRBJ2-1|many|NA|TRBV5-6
TGTGCCAGCAGCTCCAAGTTAGCGGGGACAGGGACCAATGAGCAGTTCTTC
CASSSKLAGTGTNEQFF
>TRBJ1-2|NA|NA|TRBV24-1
TGTGCCACCAGTGATTTGTCAGGGCTCGGCTACACCTTC
CATSDLSGLGYTF
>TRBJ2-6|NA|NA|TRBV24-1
TGTGCCACCAGTGAACCGGCCCGGTGGGCCAACGTCCCGACATTC
CATSEPARWANVPTF
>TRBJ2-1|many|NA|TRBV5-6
TGTGCCAGCAGCTTGCCAGGGTCGATTGAGCAGTTCTTC
CASSLPGSIEQFF
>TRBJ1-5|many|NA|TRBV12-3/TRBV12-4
TGTGCCAGCAGCCCCCGGACTCCGGCGAGCAATCAGCCCCAGCATTTT
CASSPRTPASNQPQHF
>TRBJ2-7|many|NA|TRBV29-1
TGCAGCGTTGTTAGTCCAGGCCCCTCCTACGAGCAGTACTTC
CSVVSPGPSYEQYF
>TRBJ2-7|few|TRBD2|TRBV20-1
TGCAGTGCTACCATATCGGGACTAGCAGTCTTC
CSATISGLAVF
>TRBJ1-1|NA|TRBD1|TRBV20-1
TGCACGGGAGGGGGCGATGACACTGAAGCTTTCTTT
CTGGGDDTEAFF
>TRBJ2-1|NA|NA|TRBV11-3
TGTGCCAGCAGCTTGGGGTGGGGCAATGAGCAGTTCTTC
CASSLGWGNEQFF
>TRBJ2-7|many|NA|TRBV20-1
TGCAGTGCTAGAGGTTCCGGAGGCTCATACGAGCAGTACTTC
CSARGSGGSYEQYF